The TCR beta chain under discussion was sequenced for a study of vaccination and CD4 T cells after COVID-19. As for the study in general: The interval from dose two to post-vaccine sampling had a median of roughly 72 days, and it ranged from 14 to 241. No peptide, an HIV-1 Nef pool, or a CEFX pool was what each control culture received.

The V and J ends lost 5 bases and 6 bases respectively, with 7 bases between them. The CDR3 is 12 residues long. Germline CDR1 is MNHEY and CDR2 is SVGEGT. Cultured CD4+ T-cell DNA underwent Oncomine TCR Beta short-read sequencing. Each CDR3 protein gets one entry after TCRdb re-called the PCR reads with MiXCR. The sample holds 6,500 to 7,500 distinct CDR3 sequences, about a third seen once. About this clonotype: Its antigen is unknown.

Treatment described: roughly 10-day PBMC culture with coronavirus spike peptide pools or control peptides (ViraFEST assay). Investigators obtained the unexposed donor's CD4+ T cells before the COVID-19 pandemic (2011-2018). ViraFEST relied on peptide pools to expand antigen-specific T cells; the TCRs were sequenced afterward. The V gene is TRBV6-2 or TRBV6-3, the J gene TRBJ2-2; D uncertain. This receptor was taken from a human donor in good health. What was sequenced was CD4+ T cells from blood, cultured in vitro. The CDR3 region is CASSGISGELFF. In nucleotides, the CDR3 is TGTGCCAGCAGTGGTATCTCCGGGGAGCTGTTTTTT.